The next 2 T cell receptor beta chains were all read from a single sample in a study of T cell changes during pregnancy in multiple sclerosis. Clones were read by immunoSEQ multiplex PCR, and TCRdb kept only the in-frame ones, dropping some. The table includes 50,000 or so clones, about 90% detected once. Material: CD8+ T cells from peripheral blood mononuclear cells, obtained after pregnancy. Receptors were obtained from a female donor with multiple sclerosis, enrolled in a pregnancy study.

This clone was detected once. V is TRBV9 and J is TRBJ1-1; TRBD1 matches at 7 bases. Germline V gives CDR1 SGDLS, CDR2 YYNGEE. Trimming removed 0 bases from V and 3 bases from J; junction bases left unmatched: 11. The CDR3 has 17 residues. In DNA form, the CDR3 reads TGTGCCAGCAGCGTAGGGTCGGGACAGCCAACGGACACTGAAGCTTTCTTT. Residues: CASSVGSGQPTDTEAFF.

The chain links TRBV15 to TRBJ1-1; 10 bases are shared with TRBD1. With 4 bases clipped from V and 0 bases from J, the junction kept 5 bases outside the gene matches. The CDR3 has 16 amino acids. The germline V gene encodes CDR1 LNHNV and CDR2 YYDKDF (reference sequence). DNA of the CDR3: TGTGCCACCAGCACGGACAGGGGGGAATTGAACACTGAAGCTTTCTTT. Its protein product is CATSTDRGELNTEAFF.